These T cell receptor beta chains were read from a single sample in a study of T cells in Graves' hyperthyroidism and ophthalmopathy. TCRdb reanalysed the multiplex PCR reads using MiXCR and keeps one entry per CDR3 protein. The sample shows 340,000 or so distinct CDR3 sequences, approximately 15% of them seen only once. Input material: blood. These receptors all stem from a man aged 30 to 39 with Graves' hyperthyroidism. CDR3s include the opening cysteine and the closing phenylalanine or tryptophan. The order of the fields is J gene, D gene, clone size, V gene, CDR3 protein, CDR3 DNA. D genes are given only for firm matches. Size tells how often a clone was seen (once, few, many) or the class of an expanded clone, and some rows leave it out.

>TRBJ2-5|.|few|TRBV11-2
CASSTLRDQETQYF
TGTGCCAGCAGCACCCTCAGGGATCAAGAGACCCAGTACTTC
>TRBJ2-1|.|.|TRBV24-1
CATSRVSNEQFF
TGTGCCACCAGTAGGGTTTCCAATGAGCAGTTCTTC
>TRBJ2-5|.|.|TRBV27
CASSLRGEETQYF
TGTGCCAGCAGTTTAAGGGGTGAGGAGACCCAGTACTTC
>TRBJ1-5|TRBD1|.|TRBV10-3
CAISGGTGAQPQHF
TGTGCCATCAGTGGGGGGACAGGAGCCCAGCCCCAGCATTTT
>TRBJ2-1|.|many|TRBV3-1
CASSNIAESSYNEQFF
TGTGCCAGCAGCAATATAGCGGAGAGCTCCTACAATGAGCAGTTCTTC
>TRBJ1-6|.|few|TRBV3-1
CASSQGGPGNSPLHF
TGTGCCAGCAGCCAAGGGGGGCCAGGGAATTCACCCCTCCACTTT
>TRBJ2-1|.|.|TRBV6-1
CASSLGELSVYEQFF
TGTGCCAGCAGTCTGGGGGAGCTGAGCGTCTATGAGCAGTTCTTC
>TRBJ1-1|.|few|TRBV11-3
CASSFRVEDVSTQLEAFF
TGTGCCAGCAGCTTCAGGGTGGAGGATGTAAGCACCCAACTTGAAGCTTTCTTT
>TRBJ2-5|.|few|TRBV19
CASSPRGGQEETQYF
TGTGCCAGTAGTCCCCGAGGAGGGCAGGAAGAGACCCAGTACTTC
>TRBJ2-1|.|few|TRBV3-1
CASSPLTGYEQFF
TGTGCCAGCAGCCCGTTAACAGGATATGAGCAGTTCTTC
>TRBJ2-2|.|many|TRBV28
CASSLTRGELFF
TGTGCCAGCAGCCTCACTAGAGGGGAGCTGTTTTTT
>TRBJ2-3|TRBD1|many|TRBV18
CASSPSRDSLRDTQYF
TGTGCCAGCTCACCCTCCCGGGACAGTCTTAGAGATACGCAGTATTTT
>TRBJ2-7|.|many|TRBV6-2/TRBV6-3
CASSWAETYEQYF
TGTGCCAGCAGCTGGGCGGAGACCTACGAGCAGTACTTC
>TRBJ2-7|.|many|TRBV11-1
CASSLGGLNEQYF
TGTGCCAGCAGCTTAGGAGGGCTCAACGAGCAGTACTTC
>TRBJ2-7|.|.|TRBV6-1
CASSLDRIEQYF
TGTGCCAGCAGCCTGGACAGAATCGAGCAGTACTTC
>TRBJ2-1|TRBD2|.|TRBV20-1
CSARIVTGLAGGSSSYNEQFF
TGCAGTGCTAGAATTGTTACTGGACTAGCGGGAGGGTCGAGCTCCTACAATGAGCAGTTCTTC
>TRBJ1-3|.|few|TRBV5-1
CASSSISTDTIYF
TGCGCCAGCAGCTCTATAAGCACTGACACCATATATTTT
>TRBJ1-1|TRBD1|many|TRBV12-3/TRBV12-4
CASIYRGDTEAFF
TGTGCCAGCATCTACAGGGGGGACACTGAAGCTTTCTTT
>TRBJ2-3|TRBD1|many|TRBV7-2
CASSTSGGPDTQYF
TGTGCCAGCAGCACCTCAGGGGGCCCAGATACGCAGTATTTT
>TRBJ2-1|TRBD2|.|TRBV10-1
CASSGPSGSPSYNEQFF
TGCGCCAGCAGTGGCCCTAGCGGGAGCCCTTCCTACAATGAGCAGTTCTTC
>TRBJ1-1|.|.|TRBV5-1
CASRLDTEAFF
TGCGCCAGCAGACTCGACACTGAAGCTTTCTTT
>TRBJ1-1|TRBD1|few|TRBV29-1
CSVEGQGFGTEAFF
TGCAGCGTTGAAGGACAGGGTTTTGGAACTGAAGCTTTCTTT
>TRBJ2-1|TRBD1|many|TRBV24-1
CATSDLPGTGEANEQFF
TGTGCCACCAGTGATTTACCCGGGACAGGGGAGGCCAATGAGCAGTTCTTC
>TRBJ2-3|TRBD2|many|TRBV7-2
CASSLMGLADTQYF
TGTGCCAGCAGCTTAATGGGACTAGCGGATACGCAGTATTTT